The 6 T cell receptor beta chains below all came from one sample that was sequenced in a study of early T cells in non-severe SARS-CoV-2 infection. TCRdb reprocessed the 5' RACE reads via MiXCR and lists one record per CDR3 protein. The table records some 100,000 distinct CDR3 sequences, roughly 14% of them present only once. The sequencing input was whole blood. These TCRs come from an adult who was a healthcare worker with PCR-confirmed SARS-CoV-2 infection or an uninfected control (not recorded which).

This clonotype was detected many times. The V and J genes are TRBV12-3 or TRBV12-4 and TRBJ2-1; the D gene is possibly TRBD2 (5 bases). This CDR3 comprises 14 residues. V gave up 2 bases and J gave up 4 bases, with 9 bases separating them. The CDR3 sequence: CASSLRTSYNEQFF. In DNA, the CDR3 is TGTGCCAGCAGTTTACGGACTTCTTACAATGAGCAGTTCTTC.

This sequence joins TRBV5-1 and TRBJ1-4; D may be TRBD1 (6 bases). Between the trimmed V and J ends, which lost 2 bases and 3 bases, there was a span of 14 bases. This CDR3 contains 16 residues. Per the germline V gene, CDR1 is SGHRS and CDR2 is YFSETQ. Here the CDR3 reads CASSLPQGGANEKLFF. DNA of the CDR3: TGCGCCAGCAGCTTACCACAGGGCGGAGCTAATGAAAAACTGTTTTTT.

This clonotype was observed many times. The CDR3 here is CASSQETGGSSPLHF. DNA of the CDR3: TGTGCCAGCAGCCAAGAGACAGGGGGGAGTTCACCCCTCCACTTT. The chain joins TRBV4-2 to TRBJ1-6; 9 bases are shared with TRBD1. CDR1 LGHNA and CDR2 YNFKEQ come from the germline V gene. The CDR3 sequence is 15 residues long. V dropped 0 bases and J dropped 9; count of bases not matched to a gene: 3.

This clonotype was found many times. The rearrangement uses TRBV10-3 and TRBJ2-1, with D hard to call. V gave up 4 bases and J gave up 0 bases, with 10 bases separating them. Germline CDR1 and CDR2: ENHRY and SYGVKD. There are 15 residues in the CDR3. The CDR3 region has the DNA TGTGCCATCAGTGGTGGATCGTCCTCCTACAATGAGCAGTTCTTC. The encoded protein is CAISGGSSSYNEQFF.

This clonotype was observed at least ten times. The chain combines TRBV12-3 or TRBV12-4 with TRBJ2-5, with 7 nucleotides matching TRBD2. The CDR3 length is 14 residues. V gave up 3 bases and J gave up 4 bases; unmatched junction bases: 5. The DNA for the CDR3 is TGTGCCAGCAGTTTGGGAGGGTTCTCAGAGACCCAGTACTTC. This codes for CASSLGGFSETQYF.

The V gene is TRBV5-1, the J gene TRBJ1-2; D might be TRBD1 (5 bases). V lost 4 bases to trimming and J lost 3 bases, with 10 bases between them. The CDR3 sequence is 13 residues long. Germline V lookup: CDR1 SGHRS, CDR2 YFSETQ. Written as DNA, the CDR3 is TGCGCCAGCAGCCTCACAGGAGACTATGGCTACACCTTC. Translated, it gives CASSLTGDYGYTF. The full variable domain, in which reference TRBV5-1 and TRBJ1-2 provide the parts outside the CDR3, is KAGVTQTPRYLIKTRGQQVTLSCSPISGHRSVSWYQQTPGQGLQFLFEYFSETQRNKGNFPGRFSGRQFSNSRSEMNVSTLELGDSALYLCASSLTGDYGYTFGSGTRLTVV.